This TCR beta chain derives from a study of PD-1 blockade in classical Hodgkin lymphoma. Study as a whole: Patients received nivolumab 3 mg/kg intravenously every 2 weeks.

Study-wide points: For complete responders, baseline diversity was comparable to that of newly diagnosed patients. CD4+ TCR diversity rose significantly by C4D1, and CD8+ TCR diversity did not.

The count of this clone is one. As yet, its antigen is unknown. V was clipped by 4 bases and J by 0 bases; unmatched bases: 22. Germline assignment: CDR1 SGHRS and CDR2 YFSETQ. CDR3 length: 21 residues. Assay used: immunoSEQ multiplex PCR; TCRdb lists only in-frame clones, some missing. Counted here are about 99,000 clones, roughly 79% occurring once; the ten biggest clones make up 15% to 20%. Autologous stem cell transplantation was followed by relapse in every patient, and brentuximab vedotin exposure varied. Responses achieved at best were complete response, partial response or progressive disease. The sample here was peripheral blood mononuclear cells (PBMCs), taken before the second cycle of nivolumab. The rearrangement links TRBV5-1 to TRBJ2-7; 10 bases fit TRBD2. This receptor was taken from a human donor with classical Hodgkin lymphoma. The CDR3, as DNA: TGCGCCAGCAGCCGGGTTCCGCGGGCTAGCGGGAGATTGGGGGTCTCCTACGAGCAGTACTTC. This gives the protein CASSRVPRASGRLGVSYEQYF.